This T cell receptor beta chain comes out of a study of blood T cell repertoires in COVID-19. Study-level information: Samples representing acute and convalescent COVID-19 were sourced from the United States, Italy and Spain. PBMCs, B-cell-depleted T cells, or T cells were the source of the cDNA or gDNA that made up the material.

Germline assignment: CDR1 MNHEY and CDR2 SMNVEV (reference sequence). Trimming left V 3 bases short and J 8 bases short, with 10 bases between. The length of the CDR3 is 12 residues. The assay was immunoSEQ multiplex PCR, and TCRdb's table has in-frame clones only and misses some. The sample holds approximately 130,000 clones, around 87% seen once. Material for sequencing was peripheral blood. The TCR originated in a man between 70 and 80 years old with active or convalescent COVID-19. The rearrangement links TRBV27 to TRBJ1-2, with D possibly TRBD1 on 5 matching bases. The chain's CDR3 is CASSLTGDGYTF. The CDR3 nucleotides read TGTGCCAGCAGTTTGACGGGGGACGGCTACACCTTC.